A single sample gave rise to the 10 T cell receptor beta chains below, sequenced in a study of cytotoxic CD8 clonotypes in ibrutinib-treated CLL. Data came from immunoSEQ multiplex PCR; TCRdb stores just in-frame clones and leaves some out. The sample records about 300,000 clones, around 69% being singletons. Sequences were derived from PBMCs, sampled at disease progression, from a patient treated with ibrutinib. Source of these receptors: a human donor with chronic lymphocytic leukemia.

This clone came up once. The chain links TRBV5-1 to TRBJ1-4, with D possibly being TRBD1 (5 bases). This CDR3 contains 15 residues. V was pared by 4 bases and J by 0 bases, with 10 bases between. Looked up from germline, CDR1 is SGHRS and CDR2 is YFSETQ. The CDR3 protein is CASSEGSTTNEKLFF. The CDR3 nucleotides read TGCGCCAGCAGCGAGGGGTCGACAACTAATGAAAAACTGTTTTTT.

CDR3 protein: CASSPNGGEQFF. CDR3 nucleotides: TGTGCCAGCTCACCGAACGGGGGTGAGCAGTTCTTC. This chain uses TRBV18 with TRBJ2-1; a possible D gene is TRBD2 (6 bases). V lost 3 bases and J 9 bases, leaving 9 bases between the germline ends. CDR3 length: 12 residues. Germline V gene lookup returns CDR1 KGHSH and CDR2 LQKENI. Complete variable domain (other parts from reference TRBV18 and TRBJ2-1): NAGVMQNPRHLVRRRGQEARLRCSPMKGHSHVYWYRQLPEEGLKFMVYLQKENIIDESGMPKERFSAEFPKEGPSILRIQQVVRGDSAAYFCASSPNGGEQFFGPGTRLTVL.

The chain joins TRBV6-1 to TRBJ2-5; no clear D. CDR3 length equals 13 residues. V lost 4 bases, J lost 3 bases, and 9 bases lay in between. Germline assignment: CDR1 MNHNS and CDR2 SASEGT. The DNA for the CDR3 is TGTGCCAGCAGTGGACAACCTGAAGAGACCCAGTACTTC. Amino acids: CASSGQPEETQYF.

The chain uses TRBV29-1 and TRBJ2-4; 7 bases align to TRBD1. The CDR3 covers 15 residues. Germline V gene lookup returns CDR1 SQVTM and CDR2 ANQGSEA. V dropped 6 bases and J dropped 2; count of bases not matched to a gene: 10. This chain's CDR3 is CSVMTGFTTKNIQYF. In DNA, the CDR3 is TGCAGCGTCATGACAGGGTTCACCACCAAAAACATTCAGTACTTC.

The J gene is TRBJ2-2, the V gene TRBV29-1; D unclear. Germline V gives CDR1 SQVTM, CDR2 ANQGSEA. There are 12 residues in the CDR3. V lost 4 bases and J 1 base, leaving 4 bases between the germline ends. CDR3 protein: CSVVWNTGELFF. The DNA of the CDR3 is TGCAGCGTTGTATGGAACACCGGGGAGCTGTTTTTT.

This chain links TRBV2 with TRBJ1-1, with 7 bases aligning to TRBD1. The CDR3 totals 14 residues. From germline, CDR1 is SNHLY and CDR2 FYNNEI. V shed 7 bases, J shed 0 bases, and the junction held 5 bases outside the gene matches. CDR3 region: CASNNRGMNTEAFF. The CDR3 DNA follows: TGTGCCAGCAACAACAGGGGCATGAACACTGAAGCTTTCTTT.

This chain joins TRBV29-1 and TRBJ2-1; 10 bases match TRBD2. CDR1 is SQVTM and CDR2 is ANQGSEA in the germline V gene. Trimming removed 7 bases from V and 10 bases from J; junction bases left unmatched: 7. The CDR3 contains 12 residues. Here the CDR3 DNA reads TGCAGCGGATCAGGGACTAGCGTAGAGCAGTTCTTC. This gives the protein CSGSGTSVEQFF.

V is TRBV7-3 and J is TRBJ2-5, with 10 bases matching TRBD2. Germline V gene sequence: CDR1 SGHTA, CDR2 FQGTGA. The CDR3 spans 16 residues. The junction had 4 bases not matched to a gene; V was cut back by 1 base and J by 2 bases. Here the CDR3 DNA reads TGTGCCAGCAGCTTAATAGGGACTAGCGAGCAAGAGACCCAGTACTTC. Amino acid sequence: CASSLIGTSEQETQYF.

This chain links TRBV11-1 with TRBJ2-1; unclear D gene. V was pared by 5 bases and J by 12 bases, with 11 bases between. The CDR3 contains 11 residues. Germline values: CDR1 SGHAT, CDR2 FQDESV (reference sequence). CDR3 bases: TGTGCCAGCAGCCAAACTATTGGGCAGTTCTTC. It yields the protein CASSQTIGQFF.

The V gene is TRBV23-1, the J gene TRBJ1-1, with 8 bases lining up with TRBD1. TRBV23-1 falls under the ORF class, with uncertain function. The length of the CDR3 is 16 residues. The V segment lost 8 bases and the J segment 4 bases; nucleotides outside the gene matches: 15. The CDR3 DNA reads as TGCGCCAGCGGACAGGGTTCGAGACCCGAGGGCACTGAAGCTTTCTTT. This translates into CASGQGSRPEGTEAFF.